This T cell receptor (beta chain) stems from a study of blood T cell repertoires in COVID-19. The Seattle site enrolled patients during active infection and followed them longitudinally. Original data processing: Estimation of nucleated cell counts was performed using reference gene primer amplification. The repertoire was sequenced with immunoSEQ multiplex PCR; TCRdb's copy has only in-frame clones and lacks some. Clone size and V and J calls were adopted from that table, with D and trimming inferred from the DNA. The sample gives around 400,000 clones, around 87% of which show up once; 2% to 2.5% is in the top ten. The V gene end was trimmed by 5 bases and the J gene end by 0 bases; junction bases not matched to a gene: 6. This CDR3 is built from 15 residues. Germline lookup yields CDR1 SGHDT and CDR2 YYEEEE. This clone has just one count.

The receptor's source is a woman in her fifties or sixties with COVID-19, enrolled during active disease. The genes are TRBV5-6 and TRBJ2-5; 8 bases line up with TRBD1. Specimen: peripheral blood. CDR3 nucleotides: TGTGCCAGCAGACGCCACAGGGGGAACCAAGAGACCCAGTACTTC. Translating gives CASRRHRGNQETQYF. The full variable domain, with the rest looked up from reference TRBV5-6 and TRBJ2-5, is DAGVTQSPTHLIKTRGQQVTLRCSPKSGHDTVSWYQQALGQGPQFIFQYYEEEERQRGNFPDRFSGHQFPNYSSELNVNALLLGDSALYLCASRRHRGNQETQYFGPGTRLLVL.